This T cell receptor (beta chain) is drawn from a study of blood T cell repertoires in COVID-19. In the study overall: T cells, B-cell-depleted T cells, or PBMCs provided the cDNA or gDNA that served as material.

The CDR3 covers 13 residues. The V and J ends lost 9 bases and 2 bases, in that order; junction bases with no gene match: 7. Germline CDR1 is MNHEY and CDR2 is SVGAGI. The repertoire was sequenced with immunoSEQ multiplex PCR; TCRdb's copy has only in-frame clones and lacks some. The data show about 220,000 clones, around 82% seen once. The chain joins TRBV6-5 to TRBJ2-7, with 7 bases fitting TRBD2. Sequencing used peripheral blood. This TCR was sampled from a woman between 50 and 59 years old with acute or convalescent COVID-19. CDR3 DNA: TGTGCCAGTCGCCCTAGCGGCGCCTACGAGCAGTACTTC. Translated: CASRPSGAYEQYF.